Listed here are 18 T cell receptor beta chains from one sample, sequenced in a study of T cells in Graves' hyperthyroidism and ophthalmopathy. It was RNA transcripts that yielded the amplified TCR beta CDR3 regions. The HTBI set primed first-round TCR CDR3 RT-PCR. One entry per CDR3 protein results from TCRdb running MiXCR on the multiplex PCR reads. Among some 770,000 distinct CDR3 sequences listed, about a sixth were seen once. The sample was blood. These receptor sequences come from a man between 18 and 29 years old with Graves' hyperthyroidism.

This clonotype has ten or more counts. The chain couples TRBV18 to TRBJ2-7; no clear D gene. V gave up 5 bases and J gave up 2 bases, with 16 bases separating them. Germline CDR1 reads KGHSH; CDR2 reads LQKENI. The CDR3 consists of 15 residues. DNA for the CDR3: TGTGCCAGCTCATCCGGTCGGAGCGTACCCTACGAGCAGTACTTC. Its translation is CASSSGRSVPYEQYF.

This clonotype was counted at least ten times. V gene TRBV28 combines with J gene TRBJ2-7; 9 bases are shared with TRBD1. From germline, CDR1 is MDHEN and CDR2 SYDVKM. The CDR3 has 15 residues. V lost 3 bases to trimming and J lost 6 bases; unmatched junction nucleotides: 9. This CDR3 reads CASSFVGTGSREQYF. The DNA of the CDR3 is TGTGCCAGCAGTTTTGTAGGGACAGGGTCTCGCGAGCAGTACTTC.

Worth noting for this clonotype: A read error may explain this, as a much larger clone is one base away. The rearrangement joins TRBV20-1 to TRBJ2-7; TRBD2 is a possible D gene (6 bases). Germline-derived CDR1 and CDR2 are DFQATT and SNEGSKA (reference sequence). V dropped 5 bases and J dropped 3 bases, with 14 bases sitting between them. The CDR3 is made up of 13 amino acids. DNA of the CDR3: TGCAGTGCTGGCGGGACGGACTTCTACGAGCAGTACTTC. Translation gives CSAGGTDFYEQYF.

This clonotype was counted ten times or more. This rearrangement joins TRBV5-1 to TRBJ2-7; D remains ambiguous. Between the trimmed V and J ends, which lost 1 base and 3 bases, there was a span of 8 bases. CDR1 is SGHRS, CDR2 YFSETQ, per germline. This CDR3 comprises 13 residues. As DNA, the CDR3 is TGCGCCAGCAGCTTGAATCGGATCTACGAGCAGTACTTC. Protein: CASSLNRIYEQYF.

This clonotype was detected only a few times. The rearrangement links TRBV20-1 to TRBJ2-3; tentative D call: TRBD2 (6 bases). Trimming pared 3 bases from V and 1 base from J, leaving 8 bases between. The CDR3 is made up of 13 amino acids. Per germline, CDR1 DFQATT and CDR2 SNEGSKA (reference sequence). CDR3 protein: CSASSSGTDTQYF. The CDR3 region has the DNA TGCAGTGCTAGCTCTAGCGGCACAGATACGCAGTATTTT.

This clonotype has a count of ten or more. The chain uses TRBV28 and TRBJ2-5; D is undetermined. Germline loops: CDR1 MDHEN, CDR2 SYDVKM. This CDR3 is 16 amino acids long. Trimming took 4 bases from V and 5 from J, leaving 20 bases between them. DNA of the CDR3: TGTGCCAGCAGTTACCCCCTCGCAGGCGGTATCGAGACCCAGTACTTC. Residues: CASSYPLAGGIETQYF.

This chain joins TRBV6-1 and TRBJ2-5, with 7 positions matching TRBD1. Germline V gives CDR1 MNHNS, CDR2 SASEGT. V was clipped by 2 bases and J by 5 bases; unmatched bases: 5. The CDR3 is made up of 14 amino acids. This chain's CDR3 is CASSEQGGGETQYF. The CDR3 DNA reads as TGTGCCAGCAGTGAACAAGGGGGCGGGGAGACCCAGTACTTC.

This clonotype was found many times. The chain employs TRBV2 and TRBJ1-2; 7 bases are shared with TRBD1. CDR3 size: 13 residues. With V trimmed by 2 bases and J by 7 bases, 4 bases remained unmatched. In germline, CDR1 is SNHLY, CDR2 FYNNEI. DNA of the CDR3: TGTGCCAGCAGTGAAAGACAGGGTGGTGGCTACACCTTC. It codes for CASSERQGGGYTF.

This clonotype showed up just a few times. The CDR3 region has the DNA TGTGCCATCCCTGGGGGCAGGGGAGCTTTCTTT. Residues: CAIPGGRGAFF. The rearrangement uses TRBV2 and TRBJ1-1; tentatively, D is TRBD1 (6 bases). CDR1 and CDR2 from the germline V gene are SNHLY and FYNNEI. V gave up 10 bases and J gave up 10 bases, with 16 bases separating them. The CDR3 runs to 11 residues.

This chain joins TRBV7-9 and TRBJ2-7; no clear D. The V gene's germline CDR1 is SEHNR and CDR2 FQNEAQ (reference sequence). V gave up 2 bases and J gave up 4 bases, with 9 bases separating them. The CDR3 covers 13 residues. In DNA form, the CDR3 reads TGTGCCAGCAGCTTACCCCTGGGGTACGAGCAGTACTTC. Translated, it gives CASSLPLGYEQYF.

This clonotype was seen repeatedly, ten times or more. The chain combines TRBV12-5 with TRBJ2-3, with 7 nucleotides matching TRBD1. J lost 4 bases, V lost 4 bases, and 5 bases had no gene match. CDR3 length: 14 residues. Germline V gene data show CDR1 as LGHNT and CDR2 as FRNRAP. The CDR3 region is CASGYRGTADTQYF. In nucleotides, the CDR3 is TGTGCTAGTGGTTACAGGGGCACCGCAGATACGCAGTATTTT. Combining the CDR3 with reference TRBV12-5 and TRBJ2-3 gives the whole variable domain DARVTQTPRHKVTEMGQEVTMRCQPILGHNTVFWYRQTMMQGLELLAYFRNRAPLDDSGMPKDRFSAEMPDATLATLKIQPSEPRDSAVYFCASGYRGTADTQYFGPGTRLTVL.

CDR3 region: CASSSNSQRGGNTIYF. The CDR3 DNA reads TGTGCCAGCAGTTCCAATTCCCAGCGAGGGGGAAACACCATATATTTT. This sequence joins TRBV6-2 or TRBV6-3 and TRBJ1-3; no clear D gene. V was pared by 4 bases and J by 4 bases, with 17 bases between. The CDR3 is 16 amino acids. Looked up from germline, CDR1 is MNHEY and CDR2 is SVGEGT.

This clonotype was counted ten times or more. V and J are TRBV2 and TRBJ1-2, with 8 bases identical to TRBD1. CDR3 size: 12 residues. Germline CDR1 is SNHLY and CDR2 is FYNNEI. J lost 7 bases, V lost 5 bases, and 3 bases had no gene match. The CDR3: CASSRDRSGYTF. The CDR3 DNA is TGTGCCAGCAGTCGGGACAGGAGTGGCTACACCTTC.

This clonotype showed up many times. The V and J genes are TRBV11-3 and TRBJ1-1, with 7 positions matching TRBD1. Germline assignment: CDR1 SGHNT and CDR2 YENEEA. After removal of 5 bases from V and 1 base from J, the junction contained 4 bases not matched to a gene. This CDR3 contains 14 residues. CDR3 DNA sequence: TGTGCCAGCAGCGACGGACAGGCGAACACTGAAGCTTTCTTT. Translation: CASSDGQANTEAFF.

This rearrangement joins TRBV4-1 to TRBJ2-1; D might be TRBD1 (6 bases). CDR1 and CDR2 from the germline V gene are MGHRA and YSYEKL. With 0 bases removed from V and 6 bases from J, the gap between germline ends came to 18 bases. CDR3 size: 17 residues. The CDR3 DNA reads as TGCGCCAGCAGCCAAGATCCCGGGACACAGCCCCCCAATGAGCAGTTCTTC. Translating gives CASSQDPGTQPPNEQFF.

The chain is built from TRBV12-3 or TRBV12-4 and TRBJ2-5; 10 bases are a match to TRBD1. This CDR3 region has 16 residues. Germline trimming cut 5 bases from V and 4 bases from J; bases unmatched to any gene: 10. The CDR3 protein is CASSPARDRGRETQYF. CDR3 sequence (DNA): TGTGCCAGCAGTCCGGCAAGGGACAGGGGCCGAGAGACCCAGTACTTC.

This clonotype was counted ten times or more. The V call is TRBV12-3 or TRBV12-4, the J call TRBJ2-3; D gene uncertain. The CDR3 loop spans 15 amino acids. Deletions cut 6 bases from V and 0 bases from J, with 13 bases between. In DNA form, the CDR3 reads TGTGCCAGCAGCTACGATCCAGGTAGCACAGATACGCAGTATTTT. Amino acid sequence: CASSYDPGSTDTQYF.

In this sample, this clonotype turned up many times. The gene calls are TRBV5-6 and TRBJ2-5, with D tentatively TRBD1 or TRBD2 (5 bases each). CDR1 and CDR2 (germline): SGHDT, YYEEEE. The CDR3 sequence is 19 residues long. Trimming removed 0 bases from V and 2 bases from J, with 23 bases in between. The CDR3 sequence: CASSLGGVGTANYQETQYF. CDR3 DNA sequence: TGTGCCAGCAGCTTGGGAGGGGTGGGAACAGCGAACTATCAAGAGACCCAGTACTTC.